These T cell receptor beta chains were read from a single sample in a study of blood T cell repertoires in COVID-19. Sequenced by immunoSEQ multiplex PCR; TCRdb stores in-frame clones only, minus some. Here the sample spans tens of thousands of clones, about 88% being singletons. Sequencing used peripheral blood. The receptor set was obtained from a man in his sixties with active COVID-19. Each CDR3 is given with its conserved first and last residue. A D gene is named only where the DNA matches it firmly. Clone size appears in some rows only: once, few, many, or a class for an expanded clone.

V	size	D	J	DNA	CDR3
TRBV25-1	-	-	TRBJ2-2	TGTGCCAGCAGTTCGTACACACACACCGGGGAGCTGTTTTTT	CASSSYTHTGELFF
TRBV3-1/TRBV3-2	-	TRBD1	TRBJ1-4	TGTGCCAGCAGGATCACAGGGGGTGAGACTAATGAAAAACTGTTTTTT	CASRITGGETNEKLFF
TRBV4-3	-	-	TRBJ2-3	TGCGCCAGCAGCCAAGAAAGCGGGTTGCGGGATACGCAGTATTTT	CASSQESGLRDTQYF
TRBV11-1	-	-	TRBJ1-4	TGTGCCAGCAGCTTAAGAACAGCCTCTAATGAAAAACTGTTTTTT	CASSLRTASNEKLFF
TRBV10-3	-	-	TRBJ2-1	TGTGCCACGAAACCCGGGACATCCTACAATGAGCAGTTCTTC	CATKPGTSYNEQFF
TRBV9	-	-	TRBJ1-5	TGTGCCAGCAGCGTGGGGGGGAGCGGCAATCAGCCCCAGCATTTT	CASSVGGSGNQPQHF
TRBV9	-	-	TRBJ2-5	TGTGCCAGCAGCGCAGGATTGGAAGAGACCCAGTACTTC	CASSAGLEETQYF
TRBV27	-	TRBD1	TRBJ2-7	TGTGCCAGCTTTGGACAGGCGAGCTACGAGCAGTACTTC	CASFGQASYEQYF
TRBV18	few	TRBD2	TRBJ2-7	TGTGCCAGCTCACAACTAAGCGGGAGGGTCGCCTACGAGCAGTACTTC	CASSQLSGRVAYEQYF
TRBV28	-	-	TRBJ2-5	TGTGCCAGCATTGGGAGTCAAGAGACCCAGTACTTC	CASIGSQETQYF
TRBV11-3	-	TRBD2	TRBJ2-2	TGTGCCAGCGGGGACCTAGCGGAAGCGAACACCGGGGAGCTGTTTTTT	CASGDLAEANTGELFF
TRBV19	-	-	TRBJ2-1	TGTGCCAGTAGTATGGGGTTGGGGGCAGGCTACAATGAGCAGTTCTTC	CASSMGLGAGYNEQFF
TRBV29-1	-	-	TRBJ2-2	TGCAGCGTTGTAGCCGGGGAGCTGTTTTTT	CSVVAGELFF
TRBV6-1	-	-	TRBJ1-6	TGTGCCAGCAGTGAAGTGGGGGGGCCAAATTCACCCCTCCACTTT	CASSEVGGPNSPLHF
TRBV5-1	-	TRBD1	TRBJ1-1	TGCGCCAGCAGCCCGGGACAGACGAACACTGAAGCTTTCTTT	CASSPGQTNTEAFF
TRBV5-1	-	TRBD1	TRBJ2-1	TGCGCCAGCAGCTTGGCCGGGACAGGGTCCTACAATGAGCAGTTCTTC	CASSLAGTGSYNEQFF
TRBV3-1/TRBV3-2	-	-	TRBJ1-5	TGTGCCAGCAGCCAAGGTTGGGGCAGCAATCAGCCCCAGCATTTT	CASSQGWGSNQPQHF
TRBV28	once	-	TRBJ1-2	TGTGCCAGCAGTACCTTAGCGGGAGGTCGGGGTGGCTACACCTTC	CASSTLAGGRGGYTF
TRBV29-1	-	-	TRBJ1-1	TGCAGCGTCCAGTCAGGAGGCCCCCACACTGAAGCTTTCTTT	CSVQSGGPHTEAFF
TRBV5-1	-	-	TRBJ2-2	TGCGCCAGCAGCTCGACACTCACCACCGGGGAGCTGTTTTTT	CASSSTLTTGELFF
TRBV6-2/TRBV6-3	-	-	TRBJ2-3	TGTGCCAGCAGTTATAACAGCCAGAGCACAGATACGCAGTATTTT	CASSYNSQSTDTQYF
TRBV4-3	-	TRBD1	TRBJ1-2	TGCGCCAGCAGCTTATTCCAGGGGGCGAGCTATGGCTACACCTTC	CASSLFQGASYGYTF
TRBV5-1	-	-	TRBJ2-5	TGCGCCAGCAGGCCCGTCCTCCAGGGGGGCCAGTACTTC	CASRPVLQGGQYF
TRBV28	-	-	TRBJ2-7	TGTGCCAGCAGTTTGTCCGGACAGAACTACGAGCAGTACTTC	CASSLSGQNYEQYF
TRBV28	-	TRBD1	TRBJ2-1	TGTGCCAGCAGACCACCGGGACAGAGGGCTCGAGAGCAGTTCTTC	CASRPPGQRAREQFF
TRBV23-1	once	TRBD2	TRBJ2-5	TGCGCCAGCAGTCAACTAGCGGGAGAAGAGACCCAGTACTTC	CASSQLAGEETQYF
TRBV4-2	once	TRBD2	TRBJ2-7	TGTGCCAGCAGCCAAGATCGGACTAGCGGGACGTACGAGCAGTACTTC	CASSQDRTSGTYEQYF
TRBV10-3	-	-	TRBJ2-4	TGTGCCATCAGTGAAGGGGGTAGTAACATTCAGTACTTC	CAISEGGSNIQYF
TRBV24-1	-	-	TRBJ1-2	TGTGCCACCAGTGAGGGGCAGTACTATGGCTACACCTTC	CATSEGQYYGYTF
TRBV7-9	-	-	TRBJ2-1	TGTGCCAGCAGCTTAGTTGTAGCTGACAATGAGCAGTTCTTC	CASSLVVADNEQFF
TRBV28	-	-	TRBJ2-7	TGTGCCAGCAGTTGCAAACAGGGTCTGTGCGAGCAGTACTTC	CASSCKQGLCEQYF
TRBV12-3/TRBV12-4	-	-	TRBJ1-1	TGTGCCAGCACTTTTGGGAGGAACACTGAAGCTTTCTTT	CASTFGRNTEAFF
TRBV3-1/TRBV3-2	-	TRBD1	TRBJ1-1	TGTGCCAGCAGCCAAGTTCTTAACAGGGGAGTGAACACTGAAGCTTTCTTT	CASSQVLNRGVNTEAFF
TRBV3-1/TRBV3-2	-	TRBD1	TRBJ2-3	TGTGCCAGCAGCCAAGCACAGGGGCCAGATACGCAGTATTTT	CASSQAQGPDTQYF
TRBV18	-	TRBD2	TRBJ2-7	TGTGCCAGCTCACCACAGTCTAGCGGGTCCTACGAGCAGTACTTC	CASSPQSSGSYEQYF
TRBV24-1	once	-	TRBJ2-3	TGTGCCACCAGTGATTCCCGGTCCGGTGGGCGGGCAGATACGCAGTATTTT	CATSDSRSGGRADTQYF
TRBV3-1/TRBV3-2	-	-	TRBJ1-1	TGTGCCAGCAGCTTCGGACAGCAGAACACTGAAGCTTTCTTT	CASSFGQQNTEAFF
TRBV23-1	-	-	TRBJ2-7	TGCGCCAGCAGTCAATCCTCGGAGCAGTACTTC	CASSQSSEQYF
TRBV28	-	TRBD1	TRBJ1-4	TGTGCCAGCCTAGAGGGGGCCGATGAAAAACTGTTTTTT	CASLEGADEKLFF